The 21 T cell receptor beta chains reported below all come from one sample, sequenced in a study of blood T cell repertoires in COVID-19. The repertoire was sequenced with immunoSEQ multiplex PCR; TCRdb's copy has only in-frame clones and lacks some. The data hold 360,000 or so clones, with approximately 91% observed a single time. Sequencing used PBMCs or T cells enriched from blood (not recorded which). The receptor set was obtained from a woman aged 30 to 39 who had been exposed to COVID-19.

The chain recombines TRBV24-1 with TRBJ2-1, with D tentatively TRBD2 (6 bases). Germline V CDR1 and CDR2: KGHDR, SFDVKD. Trimming took 4 bases from V and 3 from J, leaving 15 bases between them. This CDR3 spans 16 amino acids. The CDR3 is CATSDPSGLDYNEQFF. In nucleotides, the CDR3 is TGTGCCACCAGTGACCCCTCGGGACTCGACTACAATGAGCAGTTCTTC.

The V gene is TRBV7-3, the J gene TRBJ2-1; TRBD2 aligns across 7 bases. This CDR3 region has 13 residues. V lost 4 bases to trimming and J lost 10 bases; unmatched junction nucleotides: 7. Germline V gives CDR1 SGHTA, CDR2 FQGTGA. The CDR3 DNA reads as TGTGCCAGCAGCTGGCGGGAGTGGGGCGAGCAGTTCTTC. Residues: CASSWREWGEQFF.

The CDR3 region has the DNA TGTGCCACCAGTGAGCCCGGGACAGAAGAGAAAGCTTTCTTT. It specifies CATSEPGTEEKAFF. This chain links TRBV24-1 with TRBJ1-1, with 7 bases lining up with TRBD1. Trimming took 4 bases from V and 9 from J; bases not matched to a gene: 10. The length of the CDR3 is 14 residues. Germline CDR1 reads KGHDR; CDR2 reads SFDVKD.

This clone has just one count. V usage is TRBV5-1 and J usage is TRBJ2-3; tentative D call: TRBD1 (6 bases). The CDR3 extends over 17 amino acids. V was trimmed by 0 bases and J by 1 base, leaving 15 bases between them. Looked up from germline, CDR1 is SGHRS and CDR2 is YFSETQ. CDR3 sequence (DNA): TGCGCCAGCAGCTTGGCGGGACACCCGGCGGGCACAGATACGCAGTATTTT. Protein: CASSLAGHPAGTDTQYF. The whole variable domain, filled in from reference TRBV5-1 and TRBJ2-3, reads KAGVTQTPRYLIKTRGQQVTLSCSPISGHRSVSWYQQTPGQGLQFLFEYFSETQRNKGNFPGRFSGRQFSNSRSEMNVSTLELGDSALYLCASSLAGHPAGTDTQYFGPGTRLTVL.

The rearrangement links TRBV7-8 to TRBJ1-3, with no clear D. CDR1 and CDR2 from the germline V gene are SGHVS and FQNEAQ. The length of the CDR3 is 14 residues. Trimming pared 1 base from V and 3 bases from J, leaving 7 bases between. In DNA form, the CDR3 reads TGTGCCAGCAGCTTAGGTGGCAATGGAAACACCATATATTTT. Protein: CASSLGGNGNTIYF.

This chain connects TRBV20-1 to TRBJ1-1; TRBD1 matches 7 bases. The CDR3 sequence is 14 residues long. With V trimmed by 3 bases and J by 1 base, 5 bases remained unmatched. The germline V gene has CDR1 DFQATT and CDR2 SNEGSKA (reference sequence). The CDR3 sequence: CSASNRGGNTEAFF. As DNA, the CDR3 is TGCAGTGCTAGTAACAGGGGAGGGAACACTGAAGCTTTCTTT.

CDR3 in amino acids: CASSLTTTYNEQFF. DNA of the CDR3: TGTGCCAGCAGCCTTACTACAACCTACAATGAGCAGTTCTTC. This sequence joins TRBV3-1 (or the pseudogene TRBV3-2) and TRBJ2-1; D unclear. Germline lookup yields CDR1 LGHDT and CDR2 YNNKEL (reference sequence). Trimming left V 4 bases short and J 2 bases short, with 9 bases between. The CDR3 loop spans 14 amino acids.

The chain couples TRBV6-5 to TRBJ2-2, with D perhaps TRBD2 (6 bases). This CDR3 contains 15 residues. The V end lost 7 bases, the J end lost 8 bases, and 20 bases lay between the germline ends. Germline CDR1 MNHEY, CDR2 SVGAGI. This chain's CDR3 is CASTPGTGVLGELFF. CDR3 DNA sequence: TGTGCCAGCACTCCGGGGACGGGAGTACTGGGGGAGCTGTTTTTT.

This chain joins TRBV10-2 and TRBJ2-3, with D maybe TRBD1 (5 bases). CDR3 length: 14 amino acids. Trimming shortened V by 3 bases and J by 2 bases, and 9 bases separated the two germline ends. Germline V gene lookup returns CDR1 WSHSY and CDR2 SAAADI. CDR3 amino acids: CASSEGHPTDTQYF. The CDR3 DNA reads TGCGCCAGCAGTGAAGGACACCCCACAGATACGCAGTATTTT.

The rearrangement uses TRBV9 and TRBJ2-1, with 11 bases fitting TRBD2. The CDR3 is 15 residues long. Per the germline V gene, CDR1 is SGDLS and CDR2 is YYNGEE. The ends lost 1 base at V and 5 bases at J; junction bases unmatched: 2. The CDR3 DNA reads as TGTGCCAGCAGCGTAATAGCGGGAGGGGACAATGAGCAGTTCTTC. Translated: CASSVIAGGDNEQFF.

The chain is built from TRBV23-1 and TRBJ1-2, with TRBD1 matching over 8 bases. TRBV23-1 is marked as an open reading frame, function uncertain. There are 14 residues in the CDR3. V dropped 6 bases and J dropped 8; count of bases not matched to a gene: 11. In DNA form, the CDR3 reads TGCGCCAGCAGCCTTTGGACAGGGCCGGAAGGCTACACCTTC. Translation gives CASSLWTGPEGYTF.

The V and J genes are TRBV7-2 and TRBJ2-7; D is ambiguous. The CDR3 covers 12 residues. With 2 bases removed from V and 6 bases from J, the gap between germline ends came to 8 bases. The V gene's germline CDR1 is SGHTA and CDR2 FQGNSA. The CDR3 sequence is CASSLFPLEQYF. The CDR3 DNA follows: TGTGCCAGCAGCTTATTTCCTCTCGAGCAGTACTTC. Combining the CDR3 with reference TRBV7-2 and TRBJ2-7 gives the whole variable domain GAGVSQSPSNKVTEKGKDVELRCDPISGHTALYWYRQSLGQGLEFLIYFQGNSAPDKSGLPSDRFSAERTGGSVSTLTIQRTQQEDSAVYLCASSLFPLEQYFGPGTRLTVT.

The rearrangement links TRBV28 to TRBJ1-5; D is unresolved. CDR1 is MDHEN and CDR2 is SYDVKM in the germline V gene. The length of the CDR3 is 17 residues. The germline V and J ends were trimmed by 2 bases and 2 bases, with 16 bases remaining between them. The CDR3 DNA follows: TGTGCCAGCAGTTTAGGGTCTGGAGCCGGGGGCAATCAGCCCCAGCATTTT. Its protein is CASSLGSGAGGNQPQHF. The full variable domain, with the rest looked up from reference TRBV28 and TRBJ1-5, is DVKVTQSSRYLVKRTGEKVFLECVQDMDHENMFWYRQDPGLGLRLIYFSYDVKMKEKGDIPEGYSVSREKKERFSLILESASTNQTSMYLCASSLGSGAGGNQPQHFGDGTRLSIL.

This chain links TRBV28 with TRBJ1-5; TRBD1 matches 7 bases. With 7 bases clipped from V and 3 bases from J, the junction kept 9 bases outside the gene matches. The germline V gene has CDR1 MDHEN and CDR2 SYDVKM. The CDR3 length is 15 residues. In nucleotides, the CDR3 is TGTGCCAGCACCCCTCGAGACAGGGTCAATCAGCCCCAGCATTTT. It encodes CASTPRDRVNQPQHF. Full variable domain (missing parts from reference TRBV28 and TRBJ1-5): DVKVTQSSRYLVKRTGEKVFLECVQDMDHENMFWYRQDPGLGLRLIYFSYDVKMKEKGDIPEGYSVSREKKERFSLILESASTNQTSMYLCASTPRDRVNQPQHFGDGTRLSIL.

A word on this clone: Compared with germline, one end of the junction differs, possibly owing to a read error. This sequence joins TRBV12-3 or TRBV12-4 and TRBJ2-7; 7 nucleotides agree with TRBD1. This CDR3 spans 11 amino acids. Here the CDR3 reads CASSHTGQVNF. The CDR3 coding sequence is TGTGCCAGCAGCCACACCGGACAGGTCAACTTC.

This clone was detected only once. The chain couples TRBV28 to TRBJ1-2, with 8 bases matching TRBD1. With 7 bases clipped from V and 4 bases from J, the junction kept 8 bases outside the gene matches. Germline CDR1 MDHEN, CDR2 SYDVKM. The length of the CDR3 is 14 residues. CDR3 amino acids: CASNRGINGYGYTF. CDR3 in DNA: TGTGCCAGCAACAGGGGGATAAACGGCTATGGCTACACCTTC.

This clone was seen just once. This rearrangement joins TRBV24-1 to TRBJ2-5, with TRBD1 identical over 12 bases. V was clipped by 4 bases and J by 6 bases; unmatched bases: 11. The CDR3 contains 17 residues. CDR1 is KGHDR and CDR2 is SFDVKD in the germline V gene. The CDR3 DNA sequence: TGTGCCACCAGTGACCCCGATGGGACAGGGGGCCTGAAGACCCAGTACTTC. It codes for CATSDPDGTGGLKTQYF.

This chain links TRBV10-1 with TRBJ2-7; 7 bases map to TRBD2. The CDR3 covers 16 residues. Per germline, CDR1 WNHNN and CDR2 SYGVQD (reference sequence). Germline trimming cut 6 bases from V and 0 bases from J; bases unmatched to any gene: 11. The CDR3 nucleotides read TGCGCCAGCAGGTCTTCGGAGCGGGACCACTCCTACGAGCAGTACTTC. It is translated as CASRSSERDHSYEQYF.

There are a few counts of this clone. V usage is TRBV30 and J usage is TRBJ1-2; 12 bases align to TRBD1. The CDR3 extends over 16 amino acids. V was clipped by 1 base and J by 8 bases; unmatched bases: 11. Germline lookup yields CDR1 GTSNPN and CDR2 SVGIG (reference sequence). CDR3 DNA sequence: TGTGCCTGGAGTGGGGACAGGGGGCAATTGGATGGAGGCTACACCTTC. Amino acid sequence: CAWSGDRGQLDGGYTF.

J is TRBJ1-5 and V is TRBV5-8; D gene uncertain. CDR1 and CDR2 from the germline V gene are SGHTS and YDEGEE. This CDR3 has 12 amino acids. V was shortened by 2 bases and J by 5 bases, with 5 bases between the two germline ends. This CDR3 reads CASSFTDQPQHF. The DNA for the CDR3 is TGTGCCAGCAGCTTTACGGATCAGCCCCAGCATTTT.

The rearrangement uses TRBV19 and TRBJ1-2, with 11 nucleotides matching TRBD1. This CDR3 is 19 amino acids long. Looked up from germline, CDR1 is LNHDA and CDR2 is SQIVND (reference sequence). V was clipped by 3 bases and J by 4 bases; unmatched bases: 16. CDR3 protein: CASSMPAADGTGGFYGYTF. In DNA form, the CDR3 reads TGTGCCAGTAGTATGCCCGCTGCGGACGGGACAGGGGGATTCTATGGCTACACCTTC. Together with reference TRBV19 and TRBJ1-2, the CDR3 gives the full variable domain: DGGITQSPKYLFRKEGQNVTLSCEQNLNHDAMYWYRQDPGQGLRLIYYSQIVNDFQKGDIAEGYSVSREKKESFPLTVTSAQKNPTAFYLCASSMPAADGTGGFYGYTFGSGTRLTVV.